This T cell receptor (beta chain) was documented in a study of control samples from healthy donors and cancer patients (dated by TCRdb to about 2020). CDR1 and CDR2, looked up from the germline V gene, are SGHRS and YFSETQ. Inclusive of the bounding cysteine and phenylalanine, the CDR3 is 14 residues long. Just CDR3 DNA is preserved here, 42 bases in frame from base 1. A distance of 10 bases separates the germline ends of V and J, which lose 0 bases and 4 bases respectively. Library creation used the immunoSEQ multiplex PCR assay. TCRdb re-hosts the immuneACCESS table, in-frame sequences only. Its copies lack some clones; in the studies checked, an unresolved V gene accounts for under half of them, and the cause for the rest is not known. The sample table records 85,000 to 95,000 clones; 88% of these occur just once. Roughly 14% of the sample goes to the ten largest clones. Worth noting for this clone: It lacks a known antigen. Base qualities are missing; no much larger clone stands one base away.

The sequence joins TRBV5-1 to TRBJ1-1; the D region possibly corresponds to TRBD1 (5 bases align). Sequencing was performed on blood. This clonotype originated in a woman aged 70-85 years in good health. In nucleotide form, the sequence is TGCGCCAGCAGCTTGGCGGAGCAGGGCACTGAAGCTTTCTTT. Its protein product is CASSLAEQGTEAFF.